The present T cell receptor (beta chain) was sequenced within a study of blood T cells in healthy people across ages. The V end was cut by 1 base, the J end by 4 bases, with 19 bases between. The CDR3 loop spans 16 amino acids. The V gene's germline CDR1 is SQVTM and CDR2 ANQGSEA. This clonotype has more than one count but fewer than ten. Alongside a J-beta primer mix, a sample-barcoded 5' primer served in a second PCR lasting about 7 to 11 cycles. TCRdb re-called the 5' RACE reads through MiXCR, storing one row per CDR3 protein. The sample yields roughly 1,000,000 distinct CDR3 sequences, around 27% seen once. These same data were also listed under a study on T cells of mothers and their children. Per that paper: Six children, together with their three healthy Caucasian mothers, made up the donors. At a rate of 1.5 ug per 15 ul, cDNA synthesis received all of the extracted RNA. When mothers and children were related, their normalized repertoire overlap, which was always slightly higher, did not differ significantly from that of unrelated pairs.

This chain links TRBV29-1 with TRBJ1-2; D unclear. This receptor was identified in a girl aged 2-10 years in good health. The sequenced sample consisted of blood. CDR3 sequence: CSVEVPPDGRIYGYTF. The CDR3, as DNA: TGCAGCGTTGAAGTTCCCCCGGACGGACGGATCTATGGCTACACCTTC.